This T cell receptor (beta chain) was captured in a study of cytomegalovirus exposure and HLA in healthy donors. Overall study context: Earlier results showed roughly 110 million unique TCR beta sequences derived from approximately 170 million T cells.

Germline assignment: CDR1 MNHNS and CDR2 SASEGT. V shed 7 bases, J shed 4 bases, and the junction held 7 bases outside the gene matches. The CDR3 runs 14 residues. PCR amplification relied on 60 Vbeta primers (plus 13 Jbeta primers). Measured with immunoSEQ multiplex PCR; TCRdb has only the in-frame clones, and not every one. The sample lists tens of thousands of clones, roughly 78% occurring once. The V and J genes are TRBV6-1 and TRBJ1-2, with TRBD1 matching 9 bases. The source of this sequence is a male donor in good health and CMV-seropositive. Sequenced sample: PBMCs. The CDR3 loop reads CASIKQTGGYGYTF. The CDR3 DNA reads as TGTGCCAGCATTAAACAGACAGGGGGCTATGGCTACACCTTC.